Below are 14 T cell receptor beta chains sequenced from a single sample in a study of shared T cell receptors in the human thymus (dated by TCRdb to the early 2020s). Receptor amplification or capture employed the immunoSEQ multiplex PCR assay. The table comes from immuneACCESS by way of TCRdb, which keeps in-frame sequences with V and J called. Part of the clones is missing from these tables; in studies checked, under half for an unresolved V gene and the rest for unknown reasons. The sample table contains 700,000 or so clones; only one count was recorded for approximately 83% of them. Around 0.01% of the sample is held by the ten biggest clonotypes. This same sample was also part of a study on human thymus T cells.

The sequencing sample was made of thymocytes. The origin of the receptors is a girl less than two years old with a congenital heart defect. Donor details come from another sample of the same person, matched by shared clones.

The chain has TRBV6-5 and TRBJ1-1; TRBD1 is a possible D gene (6 bases). This CDR3 comprises 16 residues. Germline CDR1 MNHEY, CDR2 SVGAGI. Trimming took off 3 bases at V and 5 bases at J, with 19 bases between the two ends. The CDR3 DNA reads TGTGCCAGCAGTTATTCCCATACAGGGCGAAAGACTGAAGCTTTCTTT. This gives the protein CASSYSHTGRKTEAFF.

J is TRBJ1-5 and V is TRBV7-2, with D unclear. Germline lookup yields CDR1 SGHTA and CDR2 FQGNSA. This CDR3 comprises 16 residues. V lost 1 base, J lost 0 bases, and 10 bases lay in between. The CDR3 reads CASSLVSGNSNQPQHF. CDR3 nucleotide sequence: TGTGCCAGCAGCTTAGTGTCAGGCAATAGCAATCAGCCCCAGCATTTT.

The chain joins TRBV19 to TRBJ2-3, with 7 bases lining up with TRBD2. CDR3 length equals 12 residues. Germline V gene lookup returns CDR1 LNHDA and CDR2 SQIVND (reference sequence). The J segment lost 6 bases and the V segment lost 4 bases, leaving 1 base of the junction unmatched. CDR3 DNA sequence: TGTGCCAGTAGTAAGGGAGGGGATACGCAGTATTTT. Amino acid sequence: CASSKGGDTQYF.

The rearrangement uses TRBV20-1 and TRBJ1-2, with D perhaps matching TRBD1 (5 bases). The CDR3 extends over 11 amino acids. The germline CDR1 and CDR2 sequences are DFQATT and SNEGSKA (reference sequence). V lost 6 bases, J lost 8 bases, and 13 bases lay in between. The CDR3 protein is CSADRSGGYTF. The CDR3 bases are TGCAGTGCCGACAGATCCGGGGGCTACACCTTC.

The chain joins TRBV19 to TRBJ1-2; D remains unclear. Germline lookup yields CDR1 LNHDA and CDR2 SQIVND (reference sequence). V was trimmed by 3 bases and J by 6 bases, leaving 14 bases between them. CDR3 size: 14 residues. The CDR3 nucleotides are TGTGCCAGTAGTATCCAAGTCGAGACACATGGCTACACCTTC. Its translation is CASSIQVETHGYTF.

This chain links TRBV14 with TRBJ2-1, with TRBD1 identical over 10 bases. In germline, CDR1 is SGHDN, CDR2 FVKESK. The CDR3 has 19 residues. V shed 0 bases, J shed 7 bases, and the junction held 15 bases outside the gene matches. The CDR3 loop reads CASSQDAPRRTGGRNEQFF. CDR3 DNA sequence: TGTGCCAGCAGCCAAGATGCCCCCCGGAGGACAGGGGGAAGGAATGAGCAGTTCTTC.

The chain carries TRBV7-2 and TRBJ2-5; the D is unclear. CDR1 is SGHTA and CDR2 is FQGNSA in the germline V gene. V lost 4 bases and J 5 bases, leaving 17 bases between the germline ends. The CDR3 length is 15 residues. This CDR3 reads CASSYFNWLGETQYF. DNA of the CDR3: TGTGCCAGCAGCTACTTTAACTGGCTCGGGGAGACCCAGTACTTC.

The V gene is TRBV4-1, the J gene TRBJ1-1; D gene ambiguous. CDR1 is MGHRA and CDR2 is YSYEKL in the germline V gene. This CDR3 is 13 amino acids long. Trimming removed 1 base at V and 5 bases at J, with 8 bases between. This chain's CDR3 is CASSQVTGTEAFF. CDR3 bases: TGCGCCAGCAGCCAAGTCACCGGGACTGAAGCTTTCTTT.

This chain uses TRBV6-1 with TRBJ1-5, with D possibly being TRBD1 (5 bases). The CDR3 totals 21 residues. The V end lost 2 bases, the J end lost 0 bases, and 26 bases lay between the germline ends. Per germline, CDR1 MNHNS and CDR2 SASEGT. Written as DNA, the CDR3 is TGTGCCAGCAGTGAACCATCACTTCTCCGGCGGGGGGGTGGTAGCAATCAGCCCCAGCATTTT. Protein: CASSEPSLLRRGGGSNQPQHF.

DNA for the CDR3: TGCGCCAGCAGCCAAGATGGGACTAGCGGGGGGGTGTCCTACGAGCAGTACTTC. It encodes CASSQDGTSGGVSYEQYF. The rearrangement joins TRBV4-1 to TRBJ2-7, with 16 bases matching TRBD2. Germline V gives CDR1 MGHRA, CDR2 YSYEKL. The CDR3 spans 18 residues. Trimming cost V 0 bases and J 1 base; bases outside gene matches: 3.

The chain recombines TRBV6-1 with TRBJ1-5, with 7 positions matching TRBD1. The CDR3 has 14 residues. CDR1 and CDR2 from the germline V gene are MNHNS and SASEGT. Unmatched junction bases numbered 5, after V lost 4 bases and J lost 5 bases. DNA of the CDR3: TGTGCCAGCAGTGCCGGGACAGTGGATCAGCCCCAGCATTTT. Amino acid sequence: CASSAGTVDQPQHF.

V is TRBV13 and J is TRBJ2-5; 9 nucleotides line up with TRBD2. Germline CDR1 is PRHDT and CDR2 is FYEKMQ (reference sequence). Germline trimming cut 4 bases from V and 7 bases from J; bases unmatched to any gene: 10. This CDR3 comprises 15 residues. CDR3 bases: TGTGCCAGCAGCTCAACTTCCTTTAGCGGGGGGACCCAGTACTTC. It is translated as CASSSTSFSGGTQYF.

The chain combines TRBV23-1 with TRBJ1-2; TRBD1 might be the D (5 bases). TRBV23-1 qualifies as an ORF whose function is uncertain. The V end lost 11 bases, the J end lost 1 base, and 11 bases lay between the germline ends. This CDR3 region has 12 residues. CDR3 DNA: TGCGCCGGGCCGGGGGATAACTATGGCTACACCTTC. Its protein product is CAGPGDNYGYTF.

The V call is TRBV28, the J call TRBJ1-2; the D gene is possibly TRBD1 (6 bases). The CDR3 has 13 amino acids. The V and J ends lost 10 bases and 6 bases respectively, with 18 bases between them. Germline CDR1 is MDHEN and CDR2 is SYDVKM. The CDR3 DNA follows: TGTGCCACCATATCGGGGGGGGCCGATGGCTACACCTTC. Residues: CATISGGADGYTF.